This T cell receptor (beta chain) was observed in a study of cytomegalovirus exposure and HLA in healthy donors. About the research overall: Genetic ancestry analysis placed approximately 78% of the 400 or so donors that were genotyped in the Caucasian-associated cluster.

Germline-derived CDR1 and CDR2 are GTSNPN and SVGIG (reference sequence). The CDR3 loop spans 13 amino acids. V lost 3 bases, J lost 0 bases, and 0 bases stayed unmatched. The study, taken as a whole, reports: The study designated fewer than 200 TCR beta chains cytomegalovirus-associated. A later look showed TCR association rates differing by HLA locus, highest for DRB1 and lowest for HLA-C.

Details on this clone: Its antigen is still unknown.

Healthy donors of bone marrow made up the group. The PCR had 60 Vbeta and 13 Jbeta primers. Assay used: immunoSEQ multiplex PCR; TCRdb lists only in-frame clones, some missing. Among some 150,000 clones listed, around 78% were seen once. The clonotype was recovered from a male donor in good health and CMV-seronegative. Sequencing used PBMCs. The chain carries TRBV30 and TRBJ1-2, with 8 bases matching TRBD1. CDR3 DNA: TGTGCCTGGAGGGACAGGGCTAACTATGGCTACACCTTC. Protein product: CAWRDRANYGYTF.